This TCR beta chain was profiled in a study of shared clonotypes between healthy human individuals. Study at large: For every donor, three CD4 naive, three CD4 memory, two CD8 naive and one CD8 memory plates were used. The study's findings and limits: Compared with memory subsets, naive subsets generally had larger estimated richness. Unshared clonotypes carried lower generation probabilities than those common to all four donors.

Here immunoSEQ multiplex PCR was the method, and the copy in TCRdb shows in-frame clones only, minus some. The sample includes some 650,000 clones, around 97% of them seen just once. A remark on this clone: The antigen remains unidentified.

V lost 6 bases to trimming and J lost 5 bases; unmatched junction nucleotides: 10. The CDR3 consists of 15 residues. Germline V gene lookup returns CDR1 LNHNV and CDR2 YYDKDF (reference sequence). Nashville, Tennessee was home to all donors, who were Caucasian adults. The V call is TRBV15, the J call TRBJ2-1; TRBD1 agrees at 7 bases. This TCR was sampled from a woman in her 30s in good health. Input material: naive CD4+ T cells sorted from blood. Stated subset: CD45RA+ positively selected. The CDR3 coding sequence is TGTGCCACCAGGCGACAGGGAGAGGGGCACAATGAGCAGTTCTTC. This translates into CATRRQGEGHNEQFF.